What follows is one T cell receptor beta chain and its context. Study processing details: Reference gene primer amplification gave nucleated cell count estimates. Repertoires were generated with immunoSEQ multiplex PCR, while TCRdb's copy carries only in-frame clones and drops some. V and J calls and clone size are copied from that table; D and trimming were computed from the DNA. The sample comprises about 200,000 clones, 85% of which are singletons, and 15% to 20% rests with the top ten. Patients in Seattle were enrolled during active infection, then followed longitudinally. The sample is drawn from a study of blood T cell repertoires in COVID-19. Study summary: COVID-19 samples from acute and convalescent phases originated in the United States, Italy and Spain. From T cells, B-cell-depleted T cells, or PBMCs came the material, which was cDNA or gDNA.

Trimming took off 1 base at V and 8 bases at J, with 20 bases between the two ends. The CDR3 is 17 residues long. The rearrangement links TRBV23-1 to TRBJ1-4; tentative D call: TRBD1 (5 bases). TRBV23-1 is treated as an ORF (open reading frame) with a function not yet certain. This TCR derives from a person aged 65-85 years with COVID-19, enrolled during active disease. Material for sequencing was peripheral blood. The CDR3 protein is CASSQCIVRAGKEKLFF. CDR3 bases: TGCGCCAGCAGTCAATGTATCGTCAGGGCGGGGAAGGAAAAACTGTTTTTT.